This is a list of T cell receptor beta chains from one sample in a study of cytomegalovirus exposure and HLA in healthy donors. Profiled with immunoSEQ multiplex PCR; TCRdb holds only in-frame clones, not every one. The table shows approximately 150,000 clones, with just under 70% occurring only once. What was sequenced was PBMCs. All receptors derive from a man aged 60 to 69 in good health and CMV-seronegative. Both conserved end residues are part of each CDR3. The order of the fields is clone size, D gene, V gene, J gene, CDR3 protein, CDR3 DNA. D genes are given only for firm matches. Some rows mark clone size as missing; the rest say once, few, many or name a class of expanded clone.

abundance: .
d_gene: .
v_gene: TRBV6-5
j_gene: TRBJ2-1
CDR3aa: CASSYAGIARSNEQFF
CDR3nt: TGTGCCAGCAGTTACGCTGGAATAGCGAGGTCCAATGAGCAGTTCTTC

abundance: .
d_gene: .
v_gene: TRBV7-2
j_gene: TRBJ2-4
CDR3aa: CASSLGGGNIQYF
CDR3nt: TGTGCCAGCAGCTTAGGAGGGGGAAACATTCAGTACTTC

abundance: .
d_gene: .
v_gene: TRBV5-1
j_gene: TRBJ1-1
CDR3aa: CASSSGPGENTEAFF
CDR3nt: TGCGCCAGCAGCTCAGGTCCCGGGGAGAACACTGAAGCTTTCTTT

abundance: .
d_gene: .
v_gene: TRBV9
j_gene: TRBJ2-7
CDR3aa: CASSVGREASEQYF
CDR3nt: TGTGCCAGCAGCGTAGGGCGGGAAGCGAGCGAGCAGTACTTC

abundance: .
d_gene: TRBD2
v_gene: TRBV14
j_gene: TRBJ2-2
CDR3aa: CASALAGGPGELFF
CDR3nt: TGTGCCAGCGCCCTAGCGGGAGGGCCCGGGGAGCTGTTTTTT

abundance: .
d_gene: TRBD1
v_gene: TRBV18
j_gene: TRBJ1-1
CDR3aa: CASSGTGLTEAFF
CDR3nt: TGTGCCAGCTCGGGGACAGGGTTGACTGAAGCTTTCTTT

abundance: few
d_gene: .
v_gene: TRBV6-1
j_gene: TRBJ1-2
CDR3aa: CASSEAGTVTYGYTF
CDR3nt: TGTGCCAGCAGTGAAGCCGGGACTGTTACCTATGGCTACACCTTC

abundance: .
d_gene: TRBD2
v_gene: TRBV7-9
j_gene: TRBJ2-1
CDR3aa: CASSQTSGTYNEQFF
CDR3nt: TGTGCCAGCAGTCAAACTAGCGGGACCTACAATGAGCAGTTCTTC

abundance: .
d_gene: .
v_gene: TRBV19
j_gene: TRBJ1-2
CDR3aa: CASSTGGNYGYTF
CDR3nt: TGTGCCAGTAGTACGGGCGGGAACTATGGCTACACCTTC

abundance: .
d_gene: .
v_gene: TRBV11-2
j_gene: TRBJ2-1
CDR3aa: CASSLSVNNEQFF
CDR3nt: TGTGCCAGCAGCTTATCAGTTAACAATGAGCAGTTCTTC

abundance: .
d_gene: TRBD2
v_gene: TRBV27
j_gene: TRBJ2-7
CDR3aa: CASSPLLTGGRTGGQYF
CDR3nt: TGTGCCAGCAGTCCCCTCCTTACTGGCGGGAGAACGGGGGGGCAGTACTTC

abundance: .
d_gene: TRBD2
v_gene: TRBV18
j_gene: TRBJ2-7
CDR3aa: CASSPGTSGSYEQYF
CDR3nt: TGTGCCAGCTCACCGGGGACTAGCGGGAGCTACGAGCAGTACTTC

abundance: few
d_gene: .
v_gene: TRBV9
j_gene: TRBJ2-1
CDR3aa: CASSEARDNEQFF
CDR3nt: TGTGCCAGCAGCGAAGCACGGGACAATGAGCAGTTCTTC

abundance: .
d_gene: .
v_gene: TRBV2
j_gene: TRBJ2-5
CDR3aa: CASSEDSQETQYF
CDR3nt: TGTGCCAGCAGTGAGGACTCTCAAGAGACCCAGTACTTC

abundance: few
d_gene: TRBD1
v_gene: TRBV27
j_gene: TRBJ1-1
CDR3aa: CASSKQGARVAFF
CDR3nt: TGTGCCAGCAGTAAACAGGGGGCAAGGGTAGCTTTCTTT

abundance: .
d_gene: TRBD1
v_gene: TRBV4-3
j_gene: TRBJ2-7
CDR3aa: CASSQDRGQGEQYF
CDR3nt: TGCGCCAGCAGCCAAGATCGGGGACAGGGCGAGCAGTACTTC

abundance: .
d_gene: .
v_gene: TRBV28
j_gene: TRBJ2-7
CDR3aa: CASSHAPGYEQYF
CDR3nt: TGTGCCAGCAGTCACGCCCCAGGGTACGAGCAGTACTTC

abundance: .
d_gene: TRBD2
v_gene: TRBV7-7
j_gene: TRBJ2-2
CDR3aa: CASSFGLAGGPNTGELFF
CDR3nt: TGTGCTAGCAGCTTCGGGCTAGCGGGAGGCCCGAACACCGGGGAGCTGTTTTTT

abundance: few
d_gene: TRBD2
v_gene: TRBV7-3
j_gene: TRBJ2-7
CDR3aa: CASSLGLAGVDEQYF
CDR3nt: TGTGCCAGCAGTCTCGGACTAGCGGGAGTCGACGAGCAGTACTTC

abundance: .
d_gene: TRBD2
v_gene: TRBV4-3
j_gene: TRBJ2-5
CDR3aa: CASSQEMSSGQETQYF
CDR3nt: TGCGCCAGCAGCCAAGAAATGAGTAGCGGGCAAGAGACCCAGTACTTC

abundance: .
d_gene: TRBD2
v_gene: TRBV5-1
j_gene: TRBJ2-3
CDR3aa: CASIEGGTYSTDTQYF
CDR3nt: TGCGCCAGCATAGAGGGAGGGACTTATAGCACAGATACGCAGTATTTT

abundance: few
d_gene: TRBD2
v_gene: TRBV27
j_gene: TRBJ2-7
CDR3aa: CASSLGGGPTDEQYF
CDR3nt: TGTGCCAGCAGTTTGGGGGGAGGGCCAACCGACGAGCAGTACTTC

abundance: .
d_gene: TRBD2
v_gene: TRBV9
j_gene: TRBJ2-7
CDR3aa: CASSGGLAEHYEQYF
CDR3nt: TGTGCCAGCAGCGGCGGACTAGCGGAGCACTACGAGCAGTACTTC

abundance: .
d_gene: TRBD1
v_gene: TRBV18
j_gene: TRBJ1-4
CDR3aa: CASSPGTAGEKLFF
CDR3nt: TGTGCCAGCTCACCAGGGACAGCAGGTGAAAAACTGTTTTTT

abundance: .
d_gene: TRBD2
v_gene: TRBV5-6
j_gene: TRBJ2-3
CDR3aa: CASSSLAGDTDTQYF
CDR3nt: TGTGCCAGCAGCTCACTAGCGGGAGACACAGATACGCAGTATTTT

abundance: few
d_gene: .
v_gene: TRBV5-1
j_gene: TRBJ1-1
CDR3aa: CASSLELSGRGTEAFF
CDR3nt: TGCGCCAGCAGCTTGGAATTGTCAGGAAGAGGGACTGAAGCTTTCTTT